A selection of T cell receptor beta chains follows, all from one sample in a study of shared clonotypes between healthy human individuals. Some clones are missing from TCRdb's copy, which holds only in-frame ones; the method was immunoSEQ multiplex PCR. The data show around 550,000 clones, about 96% seen once. Sequencing was done on a sample of naive CD4+ T cells sorted from blood. These receptors were obtained from a woman under 40 in good health. CDR3s include the opening cysteine and the closing phenylalanine or tryptophan. Not every row has a clone size; where given, it reads once, few, many or a size class.

TRBV18	TRBJ1-2	NA	CASSFSAGDGYTF
TRBV29-1	TRBJ1-2	NA	CSVDKGAGYTF
TRBV5-1	TRBJ1-1	NA	CASSLQGNTEAFF
TRBV10-3	TRBJ2-7	once	CAIRRTSGTYEQYF
TRBV14	TRBJ2-7	NA	CASSPILYGEQYF
TRBV18	TRBJ2-1	NA	CASSPPALGENEQFF
TRBV9	TRBJ1-1	NA	CASSRLGTEAFF
TRBV2	TRBJ2-1	NA	CASSELGLRYNEQFF
TRBV5-1	TRBJ2-2	NA	CASSLTGVLNTGELFF
TRBV28	NA	once	CASSRGPTYEQYF
TRBV7-8	TRBJ2-2	NA	CASSLPRTNTGELFF
TRBV5-1	TRBJ2-7	NA	CASSKGLAGGVHEQYF
TRBV28	TRBJ1-2	few	CASRRTVDYGYTF
TRBV15	TRBJ1-4	NA	CATSKDGAFVTGGEKLFF
TRBV28	TRBJ1-5	NA	CASSLGGSNQPQHF
TRBV10-3	TRBJ2-7	NA	CAISEPSLAGAPEQYF
TRBV6-5	TRBJ1-1	NA	CASSYSRRTDTEAFF
TRBV19	TRBJ2-6	NA	CASSERVSGANVLTF
TRBV18	TRBJ2-5	NA	CASSLLAGGQETQYF
TRBV14	NA	NA	CASSQVEDGYEQYF